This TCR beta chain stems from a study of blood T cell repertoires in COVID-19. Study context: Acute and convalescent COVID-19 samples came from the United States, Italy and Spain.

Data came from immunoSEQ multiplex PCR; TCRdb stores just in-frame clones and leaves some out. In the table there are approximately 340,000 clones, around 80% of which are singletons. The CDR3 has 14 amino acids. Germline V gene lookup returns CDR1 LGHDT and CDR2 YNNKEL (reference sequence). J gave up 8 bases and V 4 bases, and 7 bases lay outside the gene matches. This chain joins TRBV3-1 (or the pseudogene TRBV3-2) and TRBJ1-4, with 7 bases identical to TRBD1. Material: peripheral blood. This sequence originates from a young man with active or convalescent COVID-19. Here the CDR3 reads CASSPPGQLEKLFF. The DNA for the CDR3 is TGTGCCAGCAGCCCCCCGGGACAGCTCGAAAAACTGTTTTTT.